This T cell receptor (beta chain) appears in the sequencing data of a study of T cells after yellow fever vaccination. TCRdb passed the 5' RACE reads through MiXCR, listing each CDR3 protein once. The table has 620,000 or so distinct CDR3 sequences, approximately 16% seen once. The CDR3 covers 14 residues. Trimming removed 4 bases from V and 1 base from J, with 10 bases in between. Germline CDR1 is SGHRS and CDR2 is YFSETQ. This clonotype was picked up many times. This sequence originates from a man between 18 and 29 years old who received the YFV17D yellow fever vaccine. The gene calls are TRBV5-1 and TRBJ2-3; D perhaps matches TRBD1 (6 bases). Sample: PBMCs, taken around 5 days after the first yellow fever vaccination. The CDR3 coding sequence is TGCGCCAGCAGCCCACAGGGAGGCACAGATACGCAGTATTTT. Encoded protein: CASSPQGGTDTQYF.